This TCR beta chain was profiled in a study of blood T cell repertoires in COVID-19 (TCRdb year 2020). About the study as a whole: Samples from collaborators originated in the United States, Italy and Spain and spanned both the acute and convalescent phases of COVID-19. Where available, HLA class I and class II types were taken from metadata supplied by the sample provider and were not determined by assay-based typing. The repertoires were released in a freely available public database intended as a resource for research on the immune response to SARS-CoV-2. Samples came from the ongoing ImmuneRACE study (first 160 participants) plus 1,254 subjects from 6 global collaborators. Nearly every sample came with metadata listing a de-identified subject ID, COVID-19 status, age in years and sex. The material from the prospective study consisted of cDNA or gDNA derived from T cells, B-cell-depleted T cells, or PBMCs. Subjects who had been exposed to COVID-19, were actively infected with it, or had recovered from it provided the deeply sampled blood TCRbeta repertoires that made up the dataset. The research as a whole found: Clinical and demographic metadata were provided uncurated, with the amount varying by source and participant.

About this clone itself: Its cognate antigen has yet to be identified. Base qualities are missing; no much larger clone stands one base away.

The CDR3 numbers 15 residues from cysteine through phenylalanine. Only CDR3 DNA remains: 45 bases, in frame from the first base. Taken from the germline V gene, the CDR1 and CDR2 loops are SGHTA and FQGNSA. The trim is 5 bases for V and 0 bases for J, with a gap of 8 bases between the germline ends. Enrolling through a virtual design, the prospective study's participants ranged in age from about 18 to 100 years and lived across 24 United States geographic areas. Cohort assignment in the prospective study relied on participant-reported clinical history from a screening survey and a study questionnaire. Each participant in the prospective study had whole blood, serum and a nasopharyngeal or oropharyngeal swab collected by mobile phlebotomists. Over an approximately 2-month period, participants in the prospective study had the option of providing additional blood draws and questionnaires. Before DNA extraction, blood samples from the prospective study were shipped at room temperature or frozen.

TCRbeta CDR3 regions were amplified from genomic DNA using the immunoSEQ Assay, a bias-controlled multiplex PCR. Per the authors' processing: Nucleated cell counts per sample were estimated from amplification of reference gene primers within the assay. To quantify the absolute abundance of each unique TCRbeta CDR3 rearrangement, sequence reads were collapsed and filtered. Productive Simpson clonality was computed per sample as the square root of Simpson's diversity index over productive rearrangements. TCRdb retrieved this table from immuneACCESS and kept in-frame rearrangements only. Not all clones are present; in checked studies, unresolved V genes account for under half, and no reason is known for the remainder. V and J calls and clone size come straight from that table; D and trimming were deduced from the DNA. A total of about 400,000 clones appear in this sample, 70% to 90% of them only once. About 2% of the sample lies in the top ten.

The TCR sequence derives from a woman aged 18-29 years with acute COVID-19. The chain joins TRBV7-2 to TRBJ1-6; the D gene lacks a confident call. The source material was PBMCs or T cells enriched from blood (not recorded which). The CDR3 in this case is CASSQDSSYNSPLHF. The sequenced DNA is TGTGCCAGCAGCCAGGATAGCTCCTATAATTCACCCCTCCACTTT.